These T cell receptor beta chains were read from a single sample in a study of T cells in Graves' hyperthyroidism and ophthalmopathy. TCRdb re-derived calls from the multiplex PCR reads in MiXCR, one entry per CDR3 protein. In the table there are about 560,000 distinct CDR3 sequences, roughly a sixth of which are singletons. The source material was blood. These receptors all stem from a young woman with Graves' hyperthyroidism. Each CDR3 is given without its conserved first and last residue. Clone sizes are given selectively: once, few, many, or a class where the clone is expanded.

abundance	v_gene	j_gene	CDR3aa
NA	TRBV29-1	TRBJ2-7	SVGTGGAGGLVVEQY
many	TRBV7-9	TRBJ1-1	ASSAGSNTEAF
few	TRBV20-1	TRBJ2-7	SARIRTVQTYEQY
NA	TRBV29-1	TRBJ1-2	SVEAGNNYGYT
few	TRBV6-1	TRBJ2-4	ASRKDRRRYIQY
few	TRBV6-5	TRBJ2-7	ASSYRRQGGYEQY
many	TRBV20-1	TRBJ2-1	SASPGLLSYNEQF
NA	TRBV27	TRBJ2-7	ASSLSMAYEQY
NA	TRBV10-3	TRBJ2-5	AISESIEGLETQY
NA	TRBV12-3/TRBV12-4	TRBJ2-1	ASSLMGVGYNEQF
few	TRBV4-3	TRBJ2-3	ASSLSSRETSTDTQY
once	TRBV29-1	TRBJ2-7	SVEGDESYEQY
many	TRBV20-1	TRBJ2-1	SARYSSTEQF
few	TRBV6-1	TRBJ2-2	ASSLELAGELF
medium-sized	TRBV20-1	TRBJ2-5	SARSTGTRYGTQY
many	TRBV18	TRBJ2-4	ASSPALRVGNIQY
many	TRBV2	TRBJ2-3	ASSAQSDTQY
few	TRBV7-9	TRBJ2-1	ASSLGVGDYNEQF
many	TRBV7-2	TRBJ2-5	ASSPRTSGKYQETQY
many	TRBV3-1	TRBJ1-2	ASRQPGQFYGYT
NA	TRBV5-6	TRBJ1-4	ASSSDRVDEKLF
NA	TRBV6-5	TRBJ2-3	ASSYSRGEIDTDTQY
many	TRBV3-1	TRBJ2-5	ASSQDWRSQETQY
few	TRBV4-2	TRBJ1-2	ASSQEVGTGGYGYT
few	TRBV2	TRBJ2-7	ASAAGGEWYEQY
once	TRBV2	TRBJ1-5	ASSGIVRGNQPQH
many	TRBV2	TRBJ2-7	ASTPPGTGNEQY
few	TRBV14	TRBJ1-1	ASSQVRGGTEAF
many	TRBV6-1	TRBJ2-1	ASSFATSGRAGQF